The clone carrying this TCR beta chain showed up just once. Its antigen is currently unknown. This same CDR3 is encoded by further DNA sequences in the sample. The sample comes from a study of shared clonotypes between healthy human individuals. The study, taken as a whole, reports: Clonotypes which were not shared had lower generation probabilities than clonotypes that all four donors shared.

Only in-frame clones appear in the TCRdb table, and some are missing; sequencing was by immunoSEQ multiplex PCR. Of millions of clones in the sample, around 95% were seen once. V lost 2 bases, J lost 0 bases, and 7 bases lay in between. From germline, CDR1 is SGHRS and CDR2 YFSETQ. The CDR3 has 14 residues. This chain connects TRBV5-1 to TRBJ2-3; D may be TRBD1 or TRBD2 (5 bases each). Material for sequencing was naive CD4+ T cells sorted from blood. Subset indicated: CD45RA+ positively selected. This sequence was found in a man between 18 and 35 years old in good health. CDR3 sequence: CASSFGGSTDTQYF. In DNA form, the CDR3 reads TGCGCCAGCAGCTTTGGGGGAAGCACAGATACGCAGTATTTT.